These 23 T cell receptor beta chains share one sample of origin, sequenced in a study of blood T cell repertoires in COVID-19. Clones were sequenced by immunoSEQ multiplex PCR, and TCRdb holds only the in-frame ones, with some missing. The table records some 350,000 clones, 85% to 90% of them present only once. Sequenced input: peripheral blood. The source of these receptors is a woman in her forties or fifties with COVID-19, enrolled during active disease.

The V and J genes are TRBV5-1 and TRBJ2-7; 10 nucleotides agree with TRBD2. Germline V gene lookup returns CDR1 SGHRS and CDR2 YFSETQ. The CDR3 is 15 residues long. J was trimmed by 5 bases and V by 1 base; bases with no gene match: 6. The CDR3 protein is CASSLRAGGPDEQYF. The CDR3 DNA reads as TGCGCCAGCAGCTTGAGAGCGGGAGGGCCTGACGAGCAGTACTTC.

The chain recombines TRBV12-3 or TRBV12-4 with TRBJ1-1, with 8 positions matching TRBD1. The CDR3 totals 13 residues. After removal of 4 bases from V and 7 bases from J, the junction contained 5 bases not matched to a gene. This CDR3 reads CASSSTGDLEAFF. CDR3 nucleotide sequence: TGTGCCAGCAGTTCGACAGGGGACCTTGAAGCTTTCTTT.

The chain links TRBV15 to TRBJ2-7, with 14 bases fitting TRBD2. The CDR3 sequence is 19 residues long. J lost 0 bases, V lost 1 base, and 8 bases had no gene match. Germline loops: CDR1 LNHNV, CDR2 YYDKDF (reference sequence). The CDR3 DNA sequence: TGTGCCACCAGCAGAGGGGGACTAGCGGGAGACCCAATCTCCTACGAGCAGTACTTC. Its protein product is CATSRGGLAGDPISYEQYF.

This clone turned up a few times. The chain combines TRBV11-2 with TRBJ2-2, with D perhaps matching TRBD1 (6 bases). Germline lookup yields CDR1 SGHAT and CDR2 FQNNGV. The length of the CDR3 is 16 residues. The V end was cut by 5 bases, the J end by 0 bases, with 13 bases between. CDR3 loop: CASSRQTGTNTGELFF. CDR3 coding DNA: TGTGCCAGCAGCCGACAAACAGGGACGAACACCGGGGAGCTGTTTTTT.

The V and J genes are TRBV27 and TRBJ1-5; TRBD1 is a possible D gene (6 bases). Per the germline V gene, CDR1 is MNHEY and CDR2 is SMNVEV (reference sequence). With 9 bases removed from V and 4 bases from J, the gap between germline ends came to 22 bases. The CDR3 is made up of 16 amino acids. CDR3 DNA: TGTGCCAGTGGGGCAGGGAGGGGGAGGGATAATCAGCCCCAGCATTTT. This sequence encodes CASGAGRGRDNQPQHF.

Only a few counts were recorded for this clone. V usage is TRBV27 and J usage is TRBJ2-7; D is perhaps TRBD2 (5 bases). Germline CDR1 and CDR2: MNHEY and SMNVEV (reference sequence). The CDR3 is 16 amino acids. The ends were cut back, 1 base at V and 0 bases at J, with 13 bases in the middle. CDR3 amino acids: CASSLFGENPSYEQYF. The DNA for the CDR3 is TGTGCCAGCAGTTTATTCGGGGAGAACCCCTCCTACGAGCAGTACTTC.

V is TRBV5-4 and J is TRBJ1-6; perhaps TRBD1 as D (6 bases). Germline CDR1 reads SGHNT; CDR2 reads YYREEE (reference sequence). This CDR3 has 14 amino acids. The V end was cut by 0 bases, the J end by 14 bases, with 15 bases between. CDR3 amino acids: CASSLDWGQGALHF. The CDR3 DNA reads as TGTGCCAGCAGCTTGGATTGGGGGCAAGGGGCCCTCCACTTT.

Here the CDR3 DNA reads TGTGCCAGCAGCCAAGTCGCAGGGGGCGGCTACACCTTC. Encoded protein: CASSQVAGGGYTF. This sequence joins TRBV3-1 (or the pseudogene TRBV3-2) and TRBJ1-2; TRBD1 aligns across 8 bases. The germline V gene encodes CDR1 LGHDT and CDR2 YNNKEL (reference sequence). V was pared by 1 base and J by 8 bases, with 3 bases of the junction left unmatched. The CDR3 loop spans 13 amino acids.

V and J are TRBV11-2 and TRBJ1-2; a possible D gene is TRBD1 (6 bases). Between the trimmed V and J ends, which lost 4 bases and 0 bases, there was a span of 15 bases. The CDR3 is 16 amino acids. In germline, CDR1 is SGHAT, CDR2 FQNNGV. The CDR3 spells CASSSRTGHPNYGYTF. CDR3 bases: TGTGCCAGCAGCTCCAGAACGGGACATCCTAACTATGGCTACACCTTC.

The chain is built from TRBV3-1 (or the pseudogene TRBV3-2) and TRBJ2-3; D is uncertain. The CDR3 extends over 18 amino acids. Germline assignment: CDR1 LGHDT and CDR2 YNNKEL (reference sequence). Trimming left V 0 bases short and J 0 bases short, with 16 bases between. Here the CDR3 reads CASSQDRFSRSSTDTQYF. CDR3 sequence (DNA): TGTGCCAGCAGCCAAGATCGATTTAGCCGATCTAGCACAGATACGCAGTATTTT.

This CDR3 reads CAWSPRVSSGNTIYF. The CDR3 DNA is TGTGCCTGGTCCCCCAGGGTCAGCTCTGGAAACACCATATATTTT. This sequence joins TRBV30 and TRBJ1-3; tentatively, D is TRBD1 (5 bases). Germline V CDR1 and CDR2: GTSNPN, SVGIG (reference sequence). CDR3 length: 15 residues. V shed 5 bases and J shed 0 bases, with 14 bases lying between them. The complete variable domain, with remaining parts taken from reference TRBV30 and TRBJ1-3, reads SQTIHQWPATLVQPVGSPLSLECTVEGTSNPNLYWYRQAAGRGLQLLFYSVGIGQISSEVPQNLSASRPQDRQFILSSKKLLLSDSGFYLCAWSPRVSSGNTIYFGEGSWLTVV.

The genes are TRBV4-3 and TRBJ1-3, with 8 positions matching TRBD1. V shed 3 bases, J shed 2 bases, and the junction held 6 bases outside the gene matches. Germline lookup yields CDR1 LGHNA and CDR2 YSLEER. CDR3 length equals 16 residues. In DNA, the CDR3 is TGCGCCAGCAGCCAGATGGGACAGGTGGCTGGAAACACCATATATTTT. This gives the protein CASSQMGQVAGNTIYF.

The chain couples TRBV19 to TRBJ2-7, with 7 bases identical to TRBD2. The CDR3 runs 13 residues. From germline, CDR1 is LNHDA and CDR2 SQIVND (reference sequence). V lost 3 bases to trimming and J lost 5 bases; unmatched junction nucleotides: 4. The CDR3 is CASSIRGVHEQYF. The CDR3 DNA reads TGTGCCAGTAGTATTCGGGGGGTCCACGAGCAGTACTTC.

The chain recombines TRBV4-2 with TRBJ2-2, with D perhaps TRBD2 (6 bases). The CDR3 is 16 residues long. Germline V CDR1 and CDR2: LGHNA, YNFKEQ. Trimming removed 4 bases at V and 5 bases at J, with 17 bases between. The CDR3 spells CASSLPRGIGTGELFF. As DNA, the CDR3 is TGTGCCAGCAGCCTACCACGCGGGATCGGGACCGGGGAGCTGTTTTTT.

J is TRBJ1-1 and V is TRBV5-1; no firm D call. The CDR3 runs 14 residues. Per germline, CDR1 SGHRS and CDR2 YFSETQ. Trimming stripped 5 bases from V and 1 base from J, with 12 bases between. CDR3 coding DNA: TGCGCCAGCAGTCAGATCGGAGAGAACACTGAAGCTTTCTTT. It codes for CASSQIGENTEAFF.

The chain joins TRBV5-6 to TRBJ2-7; 9 positions match TRBD1. There are 14 residues in the CDR3. The V gene end was trimmed by 5 bases and the J gene end by 6 bases; junction bases not matched to a gene: 9. In germline, CDR1 is SGHDT, CDR2 YYEEEE. The CDR3 here is CASSGQGFVSEQYF. In DNA, the CDR3 is TGTGCCAGCAGTGGACAGGGGTTTGTATCCGAGCAGTACTTC.

This chain joins TRBV9 and TRBJ2-3; D perhaps matches TRBD2 (5 bases). The CDR3 spans 14 residues. Trimming stripped 4 bases from V and 0 bases from J, with 9 bases between. The V gene's germline CDR1 is SGDLS and CDR2 YYNGEE. The CDR3 is CASSPRLSTDTQYF. For the CDR3, the DNA is TGTGCCAGCAGCCCCCGACTAAGCACAGATACGCAGTATTTT.

On this clone: The sample holds other DNA sequences that translate to the same CDR3. This rearrangement joins TRBV5-1 to TRBJ2-5, with 10 bases that match TRBD1. CDR3 size: 15 residues. With V trimmed by 4 bases and J by 2 bases, 5 bases remained unmatched. From germline, CDR1 is SGHRS and CDR2 YFSETQ. The CDR3 loop is CASSPTGGRQETQYF. CDR3 in DNA: TGCGCCAGCAGCCCGACAGGGGGCAGGCAAGAGACCCAGTACTTC. The full variable domain, in which reference TRBV5-1 and TRBJ2-5 provide the parts outside the CDR3, is KAGVTQTPRYLIKTRGQQVTLSCSPISGHRSVSWYQQTPGQGLQFLFEYFSETQRNKGNFPGRFSGRQFSNSRSEMNVSTLELGDSALYLCASSPTGGRQETQYFGPGTRLLVL.

V gene TRBV6-5 combines with J gene TRBJ1-6; unclear D gene. The CDR3 runs to 15 residues. Germline V gene sequence: CDR1 MNHEY, CDR2 SVGAGI. V was shortened by 8 bases and J by 13 bases, with 24 bases between the two germline ends. CDR3 sequence: CASRSAYGASFPLHF. For the CDR3, the DNA is TGTGCCAGCCGATCGGCCTATGGTGCTAGCTTCCCCCTCCACTTT.

The genes are TRBV5-5 and TRBJ1-2, with TRBD1 identical over 7 bases. CDR3 length equals 12 residues. Germline V gene sequence: CDR1 SGHKS, CDR2 YYEKEE (reference sequence). V shed 5 bases, J shed 7 bases, and the junction held 5 bases outside the gene matches. The CDR3 protein is CASRQGQGGYTF. Written as DNA, the CDR3 is TGTGCCAGCAGACAGGGGCAAGGTGGCTACACCTTC.

The gene calls are TRBV5-6 and TRBJ1-2, with a weak D call TRBD1 (5 bases). CDR3 length equals 11 residues. The germline V and J ends were trimmed by 5 bases and 8 bases, with 10 bases remaining between them. From germline, CDR1 is SGHDT and CDR2 YYEEEE. This CDR3 is CASSGGAGYTF. The CDR3 DNA sequence: TGTGCCAGCAGTGGAGGGGCGGGCTACACCTTC.

The V call is TRBV10-1, the J call TRBJ2-2; tentatively, D is TRBD2 (5 bases). V lost 4 bases to trimming and J lost 5 bases, with 8 bases between them. In germline, CDR1 is WNHNN, CDR2 SYGVQD (reference sequence). The CDR3 is made up of 13 amino acids. The CDR3 DNA sequence: TGCGCCAGCAGTGGGAGGTGGACCGGGGAGCTGTTTTTT. Translation: CASSGRWTGELFF.

The count of this clone is one. The rearrangement uses TRBV19 and TRBJ1-2; 7 bases line up with TRBD1. Germline V gene lookup returns CDR1 LNHDA and CDR2 SQIVND (reference sequence). The J segment lost 0 bases and the V segment lost 9 bases, leaving 16 bases of the junction unmatched. There are 17 residues in the CDR3. The CDR3 here is CASHRGTAISSNYGYTF. Written as DNA, the CDR3 is TGTGCCAGCCACCGCGGGACAGCAATATCATCTAACTATGGCTACACCTTC.